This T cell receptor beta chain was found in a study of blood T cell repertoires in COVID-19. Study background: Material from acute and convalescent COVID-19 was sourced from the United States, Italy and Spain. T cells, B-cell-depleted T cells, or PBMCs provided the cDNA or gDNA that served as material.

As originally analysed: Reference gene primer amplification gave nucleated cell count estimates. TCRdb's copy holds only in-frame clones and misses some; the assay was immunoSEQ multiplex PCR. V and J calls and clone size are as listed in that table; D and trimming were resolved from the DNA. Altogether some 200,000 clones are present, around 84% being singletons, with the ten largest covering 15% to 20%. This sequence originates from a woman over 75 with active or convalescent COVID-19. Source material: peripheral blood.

CDR3: CASSPGLETQYF. Written as DNA, the CDR3 is TGTGCCAGCAGTCCAGGGTTAGAGACCCAGTACTTC. The chain is built from TRBV7-9 and TRBJ2-5; the D gene is possibly TRBD1 (5 bases). Germline V gives CDR1 SEHNR, CDR2 FQNEAQ (reference sequence). The CDR3 length is 12 residues. V lost 6 bases and J 4 bases, leaving 9 bases between the germline ends. Together with reference TRBV7-9 and TRBJ2-5, the CDR3 gives the full variable domain: DTGVSQNPRHKITKRGQNVTFRCDPISEHNRLYWYRQTLGQGPEFLTYFQNEAQLEKSRLLSDRFSAERPKGSFSTLEIQRTEQGDSAMYLCASSPGLETQYFGPGTRLLVL.